A selection of T cell receptor beta chains follows, all from one sample in a study of T cells in Graves' hyperthyroidism and ophthalmopathy. TCRdb re-called the multiplex PCR reads through MiXCR, storing one row per CDR3 protein. The data contain hundreds of thousands of distinct CDR3 sequences, about 38% of them singletons. Sequencing input: blood. Receptors were obtained from a young man with Graves' hyperthyroidism. CDR3s include the opening cysteine and the closing phenylalanine or tryptophan. D genes are given only for firm matches. Not every row has a clone size; where given, it reads once, few, many or a size class.

D: TRBD1
J: TRBJ2-7
V: TRBV7-2
size: few
DNA: TGCGCCAGCAGCCAAGATCCAACAGGGGGCTACGAGCAGTACTTC
CDR3: CASSQDPTGGYEQYF

D: .
J: TRBJ1-2
V: TRBV5-4
size: .
DNA: TGTGCCAGCAGCCTTATACAGGGCAATGGCTATGGCTACACCTTC
CDR3: CASSLIQGNGYGYTF

D: TRBD1
J: TRBJ1-5
V: TRBV2
size: .
DNA: TGTGCCTGGTTAGGCTCGGACAGGGGGTCCCAGCATTTT
CDR3: CAWLGSDRGSQHF

D: .
J: TRBJ2-5
V: TRBV15
size: .
DNA: TGTGCCACCAGCAGAGATGACAGGGAGACCCAGTACTTC
CDR3: CATSRDDRETQYF

D: TRBD1
J: TRBJ1-5
V: TRBV20-1
size: few
DNA: TGCAGTGCTAGAGGGACAGGGAATTCCTTAGCGTGGAATCAGCCCCAGCATTTT
CDR3: CSARGTGNSLAWNQPQHF

D: .
J: TRBJ1-6
V: TRBV2
size: few
DNA: TGTGCCAGCAACGAACGCCCCAAGTCAAATTCACCCCTCCACTTT
CDR3: CASNERPKSNSPLHF

D: TRBD2
J: TRBJ2-5
V: TRBV19
size: many
DNA: TGTGCCAGTAGTATCCAGCGGGGAAGTGAGACCCAGTACTTC
CDR3: CASSIQRGSETQYF

D: .
J: TRBJ2-7
V: TRBV19
size: few
DNA: TGTGCCAGTAGTATCCTCCACGCAGGGGTTATAGGAAACGAGCAGTACTTC
CDR3: CASSILHAGVIGNEQYF

D: TRBD1
J: TRBJ2-7
V: TRBV11-3
size: .
DNA: TGTGCCAGCAGCACCCGGACAGGGGAAAGAGTTGGCCAGAGAGACGAGCAGTACTTC
CDR3: CASSTRTGERVGQRDEQYF

D: .
J: TRBJ1-1
V: TRBV28
size: .
DNA: TGTGCCAGCACCAAGGATCGGACTGAAGCTTTCTTT
CDR3: CASTKDRTEAFF

D: .
J: TRBJ1-3
V: TRBV25-1
size: .
DNA: TGTGCCAGCAGTGAATTAGAATGGTCTGGAAACACCATATATTTT
CDR3: CASSELEWSGNTIYF

D: .
J: TRBJ2-5
V: TRBV7-6
size: many
DNA: TGTGCCAGCAGCTTAGTAGCGGCGGACGGGGAGACCCAGTACTTC
CDR3: CASSLVAADGETQYF

D: .
J: TRBJ2-7
V: TRBV29-1
size: many
DNA: TGCAGCGTTGAGAGCAGTGACTACGAGCAGTACTTC
CDR3: CSVESSDYEQYF

D: TRBD2
J: TRBJ2-2
V: TRBV24-1
size: .
DNA: TGTGCCACCAGTGATTTTGGACTAGCGGGAGAGCACGGGGAGCTGTTTTTT
CDR3: CATSDFGLAGEHGELFF

D: .
J: TRBJ2-2
V: TRBV19
size: few
DNA: TGTGCCAGTAGTGTTTCGGGAGACCCGAACACCGGGGAGCTGTTTTTT
CDR3: CASSVSGDPNTGELFF

D: .
J: TRBJ1-1
V: TRBV6-5
size: few
DNA: TGTGCCAGCAGTTACGTGACAGGTAACCCTGAAGCTTTCTTT
CDR3: CASSYVTGNPEAFF

D: .
J: TRBJ1-6
V: TRBV29-1
size: .
DNA: TGCAGCGCGGTCCAAGACGGCAATAATTCACCCCTCCACTTT
CDR3: CSAVQDGNNSPLHF